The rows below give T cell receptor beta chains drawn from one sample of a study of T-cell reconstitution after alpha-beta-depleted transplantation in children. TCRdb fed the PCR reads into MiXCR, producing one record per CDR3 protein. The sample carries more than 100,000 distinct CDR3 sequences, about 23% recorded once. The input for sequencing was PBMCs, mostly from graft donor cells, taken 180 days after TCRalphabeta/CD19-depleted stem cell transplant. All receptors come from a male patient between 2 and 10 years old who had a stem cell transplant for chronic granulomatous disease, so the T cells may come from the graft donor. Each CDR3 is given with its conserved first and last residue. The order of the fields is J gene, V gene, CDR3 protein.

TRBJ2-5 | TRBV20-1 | CSASLGSETQYF
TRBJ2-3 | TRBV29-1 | CSVLPRFTDTQYF
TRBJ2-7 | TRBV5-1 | CASSLPGRYEQYF
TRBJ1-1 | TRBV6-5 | CASSRQGDLYTEAFF
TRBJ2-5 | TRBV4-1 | CASSQEPSRTETQYF
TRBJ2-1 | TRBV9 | CASSEPGLAGYNEQFF
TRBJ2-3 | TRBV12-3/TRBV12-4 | CASTVPGLAGEYTDTQYF
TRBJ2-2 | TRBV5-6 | CASSPGGLAGGFGELFF
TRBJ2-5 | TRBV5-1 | CASSWWAQETQYF
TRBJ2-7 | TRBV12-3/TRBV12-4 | CASSPYFGRDYEQYF
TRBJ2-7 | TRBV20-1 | CSARRGTGVYEQYF
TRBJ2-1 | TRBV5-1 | CASSLPDRALEQFF
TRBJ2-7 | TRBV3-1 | CASRKTGVSYEQYF
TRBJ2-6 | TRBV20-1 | CSATLAGHSGANVLTF
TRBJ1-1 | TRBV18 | CASSPEAISEAFF
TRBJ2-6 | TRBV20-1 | CSAGRTGSTGANVLTF
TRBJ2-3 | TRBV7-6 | CASSKLAGGPGDTQYF
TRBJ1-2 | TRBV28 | CASSFHDQLKGLGYTF
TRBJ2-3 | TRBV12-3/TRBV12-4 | CASSPLAGSSTDTQYF
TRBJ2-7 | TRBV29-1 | CSVQKGTDGSEQYF
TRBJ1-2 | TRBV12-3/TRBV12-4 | CASSPGQNYGYTF
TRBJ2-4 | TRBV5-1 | CASSRLAGEWNIQYF
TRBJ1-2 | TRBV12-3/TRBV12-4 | CASSFRAGFHYGYTF
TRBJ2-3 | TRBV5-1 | CASSFGNGVSTDTQYF
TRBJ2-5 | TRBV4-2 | CASPTSGGAKETQYF
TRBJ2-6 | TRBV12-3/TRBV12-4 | CASSYGSSGANVLTF
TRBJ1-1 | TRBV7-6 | CASSSDLGLSEAFF
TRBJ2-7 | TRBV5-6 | CASSLVGLALGSYEQYF
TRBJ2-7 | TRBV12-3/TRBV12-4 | CASSLNAGNYEQYF
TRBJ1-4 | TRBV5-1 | CASSRSGGGEKLFF
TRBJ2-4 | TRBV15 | CATSRAGLAGHNIQYF
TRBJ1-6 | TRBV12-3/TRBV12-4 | CASSERGSYNSPLHF
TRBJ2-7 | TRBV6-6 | CASSQQLSYEQYF
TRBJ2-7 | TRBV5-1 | CASSLRAHGAYEQYF
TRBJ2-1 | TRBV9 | CASSVGLAGGQHEQFF
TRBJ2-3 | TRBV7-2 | CASSPRWESDTQYF
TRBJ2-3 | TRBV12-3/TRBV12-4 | CASTKVGDTQYF
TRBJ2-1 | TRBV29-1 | CSAHSGSPYNEQFF
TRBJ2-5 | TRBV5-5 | CASSLEAVRRFETQYF
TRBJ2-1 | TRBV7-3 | CASSKRLLATDEQFF
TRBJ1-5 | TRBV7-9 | CASSSLQEPDQPQHF
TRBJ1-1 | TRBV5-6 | CASSLEGSTEAFF
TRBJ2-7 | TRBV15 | CATSTGLPYEQYF
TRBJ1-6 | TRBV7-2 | CASSLDEILHF
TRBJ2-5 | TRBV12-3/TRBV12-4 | CASSQNRAGPTQYF
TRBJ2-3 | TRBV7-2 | CASSRSTDTQYF
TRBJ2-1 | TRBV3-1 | CATCQDLAGGRAYNEQFF
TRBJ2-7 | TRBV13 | CASSLTGDNLYEQYF
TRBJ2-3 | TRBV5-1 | CASSLGSHTQYF
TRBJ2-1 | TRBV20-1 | CSAPRDVYEQFF
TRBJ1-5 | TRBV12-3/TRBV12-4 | CASSSSSVGRSNQPQHF
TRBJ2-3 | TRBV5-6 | CASSPQGAQKDTQYF
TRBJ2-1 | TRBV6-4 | CTLSSTGGAYNEQFF
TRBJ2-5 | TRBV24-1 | CATPSYQEAEETQYF
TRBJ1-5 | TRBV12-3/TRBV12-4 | CASSPRHGSQPQHF
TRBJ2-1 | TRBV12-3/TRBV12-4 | CASSSLAHNEQFF